Within the sample, the clone carrying this T cell receptor beta chain is medium-sized (0.01 to 0.1%). The sample comes from a study of neoadjuvant anti-PD-1 for oral cavity cancer. TCRdb's table, derived via immunoSEQ multiplex PCR, lists solely in-frame clones and lacks some. Among nearly 15,000 clones listed, about 44% were seen once. V lost 1 base to trimming and J lost 1 base, with 8 bases between them. Germline loops: CDR1 SGHRS, CDR2 YFSETQ. This CDR3 spans 14 amino acids. Time point reported: after neoadjuvant nivolumab, at surgical resection. Stage II-IVA oral cavity squamous cell carcinoma was new and untreated by systemic or radiation therapy.

This sequence was found in a person aged 35-80 years with oral cavity squamous cell carcinoma. The specimen was tumor tissue, collected after nivolumab (anti-PD-1) treatment. V and J are TRBV5-1 and TRBJ2-5, with D hard to call. DNA for the CDR3: TGCGCCAGCAGCTTGACGTCAGTCCAAGAGACCCAGTACTTC. Its translation: CASSLTSVQETQYF.